These T cell receptor beta chains were read from a single sample in a study of blood T cell repertoires in COVID-19. The method was immunoSEQ multiplex PCR; TCRdb's version includes in-frame clones alone and lacks a portion of them. The data hold some 350,000 clones, with around 87% observed a single time. The sample was PBMCs or T cells enriched from blood (not recorded which). Source of these receptors: a woman aged 25 to 39 who had recovered from COVID-19. CDR3s include the opening cysteine and the closing phenylalanine or tryptophan. The D gene is left open where the match is weak. Rows give clone size only sometimes, using once, few, many, or a class for an expanded clone.

d_call	clone_size	v_call	j_call	cdr3_nt	cdr3_aa
.	.	TRBV30	TRBJ2-7	TGTGCCTGGAGTTCGTGGGGAGTTGTCTCCTACGAGCAGTACTTC	CAWSSWGVVSYEQYF
.	.	TRBV2	TRBJ1-4	TGTGCCAGCGGACAGTCCTCGGCTAATGAAAAACTGTTTTTT	CASGQSSANEKLFF
TRBD1	few	TRBV10-2	TRBJ1-1	TGCGCCAGCAGGCGGACAGGGATGCGGATTGGTGAAGCTTTCTTT	CASRRTGMRIGEAFF
.	.	TRBV13	TRBJ1-2	TGTGCCAGCAGCTTTGGCCGCCACACCTTC	CASSFGRHTF
.	.	TRBV19	TRBJ2-7	TGTGCCAGTAGTTCCAGACAGACGACGAGCCACGAGCAGTACTTC	CASSSRQTTSHEQYF
.	.	TRBV12-3/TRBV12-4	TRBJ1-2	TGTGCCAGCAGTTTATCTACGCGCGGCTACACCTTC	CASSLSTRGYTF
TRBD2	.	TRBV7-9	TRBJ2-5	TGTGCCAGCAACGCCCTAGCGGGGGAGACCCAGTACTTC	CASNALAGETQYF
TRBD1	few	TRBV25-1	TRBJ1-4	TGTGCCAGCAGTCCGGGACAGGGTTTGTTGAAACTGTTTTTT	CASSPGQGLLKLFF
.	.	TRBV6-5	TRBJ1-2	TGTGCCAGCAGTTACTCCTTGGGGGGGCTGGGCTACACCTTC	CASSYSLGGLGYTF
.	.	TRBV5-1	TRBJ2-2	TGCGCCAGCAGCCCTAACCCGGGCCTAGGGGGAACCGGGGAGCTGTTTTTT	CASSPNPGLGGTGELFF
.	.	TRBV19	TRBJ1-5	TGTGCCAGTAGGGTGAGTTTCAATCAGCCCCAGCATTTT	CASRVSFNQPQHF
.	.	TRBV7-9	TRBJ1-2	TGTGCCAGCAGCCATACCGCAGACGGCGGATATGGCTACACCTTC	CASSHTADGGYGYTF
TRBD1	.	TRBV12-5	TRBJ1-2	TGTGCTAGTGGCCGGAACCGGGACAGGGGCTATGGCTACACCTTC	CASGRNRDRGYGYTF
.	.	TRBV2	TRBJ1-2	TGTGCCAGCAGTGAAACAGGTCAAAGCTATGGCTACACCTTC	CASSETGQSYGYTF
TRBD1	.	TRBV11-2	TRBJ2-1	TGTGCCAGCAGCTTGGCCGGACAGGGCCTATGGTTCTTC	CASSLAGQGLWFF
TRBD1	.	TRBV19	TRBJ1-2	TGTGCCAGTACTCCGGGACAGGGGAACTATGGCTACACCTTC	CASTPGQGNYGYTF
.	.	TRBV5-8	TRBJ1-2	TGTGCCGGGGGCCTCTATGGCTACACCTTC	CAGGLYGYTF
.	.	TRBV4-2	TRBJ2-1	TGTGCCAGCAGCCAAGAAGCGCGGGCAAGGTGGCAGTTCTTC	CASSQEARARWQFF
.	.	TRBV11-2	TRBJ2-3	TGTGCCAGCAGCACCGACATATACGTCGCTACGCAGTATTTT	CASSTDIYVATQYF
TRBD2	.	TRBV5-4	TRBJ2-3	TGTGCCAGCAGCCGGGACTACTGGGGCGAGGGTACGCAGTATTTT	CASSRDYWGEGTQYF
TRBD2	.	TRBV12-5	TRBJ2-1	TGTGCTAGTGGTTCTAGCGGTCGCTCCTACAATGAGCAGTTCTTC	CASGSSGRSYNEQFF
TRBD1	.	TRBV10-3	TRBJ1-1	TGTGCCATCAGTGAGTGGGGGACAGGGGGGAACACTGAAGCTTTCTTT	CAISEWGTGGNTEAFF
TRBD1	once	TRBV27	TRBJ1-2	TGTGCCAGCAGTTCTATGCGGACAGGGGGTGACGGCTACACCTTC	CASSSMRTGGDGYTF
.	.	TRBV7-8	TRBJ1-2	TGTGCCAGCAGCTTAGGGCAGAATTTCTATGGCTACACCTTC	CASSLGQNFYGYTF
TRBD1	.	TRBV2	TRBJ2-7	TGTGCCAGCAGGGAACTCCCTACAGGGGTAGGGTCCTACGAGCAGTACTTC	CASRELPTGVGSYEQYF
.	.	TRBV7-9	TRBJ2-3	TGTGCCAGCAGCACCCGGGGTGCTAGCACAGATACGCAGTATTTT	CASSTRGASTDTQYF
TRBD2	.	TRBV6-1	TRBJ2-5	TGTGCCAGCAGTGAATCGGGACTAGCGGGGGGATTATCCCAAGAGACCCAGTACTTC	CASSESGLAGGLSQETQYF
.	.	TRBV15	TRBJ2-7	TGTGCCACCAGCAGAGTTGCGGGGCTCTACGAGCAGTACTTC	CATSRVAGLYEQYF
TRBD1	.	TRBV7-9	TRBJ2-7	TGTGCCAGCAGCCGACAGGGAAGAGGCGAGCAGTACTTC	CASSRQGRGEQYF
TRBD2	.	TRBV11-2	TRBJ2-5	TGTGCCAGCAGCCGGGAGGGAGGGGAGACCCAGTACTTC	CASSREGGETQYF
TRBD2	.	TRBV5-1	TRBJ2-1	TGCGCCAGCAGCCCCCGGACTAGCGGGGGGGTGGGTGAGCAGTTCTTC	CASSPRTSGGVGEQFF
.	.	TRBV28	TRBJ1-5	TGTGCCAGCAGTTTATTCGGGGTCAGCAATCAGCCCCAGCATTTT	CASSLFGVSNQPQHF
.	.	TRBV12-5	TRBJ1-3	TGTGCTAGTGGCCCCCAGGGGCCCTCTGGAAACACCATATATTTT	CASGPQGPSGNTIYF
.	.	TRBV2	TRBJ2-5	TGTGCCAGCAGTCCTCTAGCCCCAGAGACCCAGTACTTC	CASSPLAPETQYF
.	.	TRBV5-1	TRBJ2-7	TGCGCCAGCAGCGGGCATCATCCGGGGGGCCCTACCTACGAGCAGTACTTC	CASSGHHPGGPTYEQYF
.	once	TRBV15	TRBJ1-2	TGTGCCACCAGCTTTTCAAATGCTAACTATGGCTACACCTTC	CATSFSNANYGYTF
.	.	TRBV27	TRBJ1-4	TGTGCCAGCAGTTTGCAGGGGTGGGGTGAAGAAAAACTGTTTTTT	CASSLQGWGEEKLFF
.	few	TRBV28	TRBJ1-6	TGTGCCAGCAAGAGGGAGAGAAGGACACCCCTCCACTTT	CASKRERRTPLHF
.	.	TRBV2	TRBJ2-2	TGTGCCAGCAGTGACGGCAGGGTGACCACCGGGGAGCTGTTTTTT	CASSDGRVTTGELFF
.	.	TRBV2	TRBJ1-1	TGTGCCAGCAGTGTTGGGGCTGGCACTGAAGCTTTCTTT	CASSVGAGTEAFF
.	.	TRBV28	TRBJ2-3	TGTGCCAGCAGTTTTCGTGCGCTAAGAGTGGATACGCAGTATTTT	CASSFRALRVDTQYF
.	.	TRBV3-1/TRBV3-2	TRBJ1-1	TGTGCCAGCAGCCCAGGGTCGGGCGGGGGTGAAGCTTTCTTT	CASSPGSGGGEAFF
TRBD1	.	TRBV18	TRBJ2-7	TGTGCCAGCTCACCGGGACAGGGGGTCTACGAGCAGTACTTC	CASSPGQGVYEQYF
.	.	TRBV5-4	TRBJ1-4	TGTGCCAGCAGCAGAGGACAGCCCCAAAGTGAAAAACTGTTTTTT	CASSRGQPQSEKLFF
TRBD1	.	TRBV5-1	TRBJ2-7	TGCGCCAGCAGCTCACAGGACAGGGGATACGAGCAGTACTTC	CASSSQDRGYEQYF
.	.	TRBV6-5	TRBJ1-3	TGTGCCAGCAGAGACAGTGGGCTGGCTGGAAACACCATATATTTT	CASRDSGLAGNTIYF
TRBD1	.	TRBV6-4	TRBJ1-1	TGTGCCAGCAGAGAGAGCCGACAGGGAGATACTGAAGCTTTCTTT	CASRESRQGDTEAFF
.	.	TRBV7-2	TRBJ2-3	TGTGCCAGCAGCTCGGAATTTGGAGTCTACCAGTATTTT	CASSSEFGVYQYF
.	.	TRBV2	TRBJ1-3	TGTGCCAGCAGTCTGGGGGCATCTGGAAACACCATATATTTT	CASSLGASGNTIYF
.	once	TRBV30	TRBJ1-3	TGTGCCTGGAGTGTAACGGCTGGAAACACCATATATTTT	CAWSVTAGNTIYF
TRBD2	.	TRBV19	TRBJ2-2	TGTGCCAGTAGGGGGACTAGCGGGGGCATGAACACCGGGGAGCTGTTTTTT	CASRGTSGGMNTGELFF
.	.	TRBV5-4	TRBJ2-7	TGTGCCAGCAGCTTAAAGGGGGGGGCTTCCTACGAGCAGTACTTC	CASSLKGGASYEQYF
.	.	TRBV10-3	TRBJ1-2	TGTGCCATCAGTGAGTTAGCAGGGGAGATTGGCTACACCTTC	CAISELAGEIGYTF